The 13 T cell receptor beta chains given below trace back to one sample, sequenced in a study of T cell clonality in common variable immunodeficiency. Sequencing used immunoSEQ multiplex PCR; TCRdb keeps in-frame clones, though not all of them. The sample has 15,000 to 20,000 clones, none seen only once. Study-wide results and limits: Reportedly, TCR beta sequences from common variable immunodeficiency showed fewer deletions and N-nucleotide insertions.

The antigens of these receptors remain unknown. The sequencing sample was made of peripheral blood mononuclear cells. These receptors all stem from a human donor with common variable immunodeficiency.

With respect to this clone: The DNA ends 3 residues before the CDR3 does, and the rest of the CDR3 is filled in from the germline J gene. The chain couples TRBV7-9 to TRBJ2-5, with D tentatively TRBD1 or TRBD2 (5 bases each). Germline CDR1 SEHNR, CDR2 FQNEAQ (reference sequence). This CDR3 contains 14 residues. V shed 7 bases and J shed 7 bases, with 19 bases lying between them. The CDR3 bases that were read are TGTGCCAGCAACGTAGGCGAGGGGCGAGGGACC. This sequence encodes CASNVGEGRGT. The whole CDR3 region reads CASNVGEGRGTQYF.

This clone was picked up a small number of times. The CDR3 extends 3 residues past the end of the read, so its final part is completed from the germline J gene. V and J are TRBV7-3 and TRBJ2-1; D is uncertain. The CDR3 contains 15 residues. The V gene's germline CDR1 is SGHTA and CDR2 FQGTGA. The V end was cut by 5 bases, the J end by 6 bases, with 17 bases between. The CDR3: CASSLPGPLGNEQFF. The DNA read from the CDR3 is TGTGCCAGCAGCCTGCCGGGTCCCCTCGGCAATGAG.

Only a few counts were recorded for this clone. The read halts 3 residues ahead of the CDR3 end, with the missing end drawn from the germline J gene. V gene TRBV18 combines with J gene TRBJ1-1; D gene ambiguous. CDR1 and CDR2 from the germline V gene are KGHSH and LQKENI. The CDR3 is 13 amino acids. Trimming took 5 bases from V and 3 from J, leaving 10 bases between them. The sequenced part of the CDR3 DNA is TGTGCCAGCTCAGCTGTTAGTGACACTGAA. It is translated as CASSAVSDTE. The CDR3, in full, reads CASSAVSDTEAFF.

At least ten counts were recorded for this clone. The read ends 3 residues before the CDR3 terminus; that terminus is restored from the germline J gene. The gene calls are TRBV19 and TRBJ2-5, with 10 bases matching TRBD2. The CDR3 is 15 amino acids. The ends lost 2 bases at V and 5 bases at J; junction bases unmatched: 5. Per germline, CDR1 LNHDA and CDR2 SQIVND (reference sequence). The DNA read from the CDR3 is TGTGCCAGTAGTATAATGATAGCGGGGGGCGAGACC. Amino acid sequence: CASSIMIAGGET. The complete CDR3 protein is CASSIMIAGGETQYF.

CDR3: CASSFSGQGEAFF. The sequenced part of the CDR3 DNA is TGTGCCAGCAGCTTCTCGGGACAGGGCGAA. The rearrangement joins TRBV7-9 to TRBJ1-1; 9 positions match TRBD1. The CDR3 is cut off 3 residues early in the read; its end comes from the germline J gene. Germline V gene lookup returns CDR1 SEHNR and CDR2 FQNEAQ (reference sequence). The CDR3 totals 13 residues.

This clone was detected ten times or more. The CDR3 is cut off 3 residues early in the read; its end comes from the germline J gene. The chain links TRBV20-1 to TRBJ2-7; 14 bases map to TRBD2. The V gene end was trimmed by 8 bases and the J gene end by 2 bases; junction bases not matched to a gene: 14. The CDR3 consists of 17 residues. Per germline, CDR1 DFQATT and CDR2 SNEGSKA (reference sequence). CDR3 sequence reads: CSPRTSGRTSPPYEQYF. The CDR3 DNA, read in part, is TGCAGTCCCCGGACTAGCGGGAGGACCAGCCCCCCCTACGAG.

This clone was detected only a few times. The read gets to within 3 residues of the CDR3 end, and the germline J gene fills in the rest. V and J are TRBV18 and TRBJ1-2; 9 nucleotides agree with TRBD1. V gave up 1 base and J gave up 7 bases; unmatched junction bases: 16. The germline gives CDR1 KGHSH, CDR2 LQKENI. This CDR3 is 18 amino acids long. The CDR3 spells CASSPRVPDRGNGGGYTF. The covered CDR3 bases are TGTGCCAGCTCACCACGTGTTCCGGACAGGGGAAATGGGGGTGGC.

Ten or more counts support this clone. The CDR3 goes on 3 residues after the read ends, and that part is filled in from the germline J gene. The chain joins TRBV7-8 to TRBJ2-3; TRBD2 matches 8 bases. Germline assignment: CDR1 SGHVS and CDR2 FQNEAQ. The CDR3 runs 15 residues. Trimming cost V 1 base and J 5 bases; bases outside gene matches: 5. The sequenced part of the CDR3 DNA is TGTGCCAGCAGCTTAGTGGCGGGGGGCGGAGATACG. Translating gives CASSLVAGGGDT. The entire CDR3 is CASSLVAGGGDTQYF.

Only a few counts were recorded for this clone. CDR3 protein: CASSSRKTGELFF. The DNA read from the CDR3 is TGTGCCAGCAGCTCCAGAAAGACCGGGGAG. The chain combines TRBV7-6 with TRBJ2-2; D is undetermined. The read ends 3 residues shy of where the CDR3 ends; the end is completed using the germline J gene. The germline V and J ends were trimmed by 4 bases and 5 bases, with 8 bases remaining between them. Per germline, CDR1 SGHVS and CDR2 FNYEAQ. The CDR3 has 13 amino acids. The full variable domain, with the rest looked up from reference TRBV7-6 and TRBJ2-2, is GAGVSQSPRYKVTKRGQDVALRCDPISGHVSLYWYRQALGQGPEFLTYFNYEAQQDKSGLPNDRFSAERPEGSISTLTIQRTEQRDSAMYRCASSSRKTGELFFGEGSRLTVL.

This clone came up many times. The missing CDR3 end, 3 residues past where the read stops, is filled in from the germline J gene. This sequence joins TRBV20-1 and TRBJ2-1; 8 bases are shared with TRBD2. The CDR3 runs 16 residues. J gave up 3 bases and V 5 bases, and 12 bases lay outside the gene matches. CDR1 is DFQATT, CDR2 SNEGSKA, per germline (reference sequence). Partial CDR3 DNA: TGCAGTGCTGGGGGGGAGCGGGAGCTCTACTACAATGAG. Its translation: CSAGGERELYYNE. The entire CDR3 reads CSAGGERELYYNEQFF.

This clone was recorded a few times. The CDR3 extends 3 residues past the end of the read, so its final part is completed from the germline J gene. The chain uses TRBV2 and TRBJ2-5, with TRBD1 matching 7 bases. The CDR3 runs to 14 residues. Germline V gives CDR1 SNHLY, CDR2 FYNNEI. Trimming at V came to 6 bases and at J to 1 base, leaving 5 bases not matched to a gene. The CDR3 bases that were read are TGTGCCAGCAGGACGGACAGGATCCAAGAGACC. Translated: CASRTDRIQET. The full CDR3 is CASRTDRIQETQYF.

This clone was counted a few times. The CDR3 end lies 3 residues beyond the end of the read and is filled in from the germline J gene. Other DNA sequences within the sample encode an identical CDR3. J is TRBJ2-5 and V is TRBV7-9, with 12 bases lining up with TRBD1. The V gene end was trimmed by 4 bases and the J gene end by 5 bases; junction bases not matched to a gene: 5. The CDR3 sequence is 15 residues long. In germline, CDR1 is SEHNR, CDR2 FQNEAQ (reference sequence). CDR3 DNA, as far as it was read: TGTGCCAGCAGCTCCAGGGACAGGGGGCGGGAGACC. Protein: CASSSRDRGRET. The whole CDR3 protein reads CASSSRDRGRETQYF.

Comment on this clone: With the read ending 3 residues before the CDR3 end, the germline J gene is used to fill in that end. V usage is TRBV5-6 and J usage is TRBJ1-1, with TRBD1 matching 9 bases. CDR1 and CDR2 (germline): SGHDT, YYEEEE. The CDR3 has 15 amino acids. CDR3 protein: CASSLVGTGTLEAFF. Partial CDR3 DNA: TGTGCCAGCAGCTTGGTAGGGACAGGGACCCTCGAA.